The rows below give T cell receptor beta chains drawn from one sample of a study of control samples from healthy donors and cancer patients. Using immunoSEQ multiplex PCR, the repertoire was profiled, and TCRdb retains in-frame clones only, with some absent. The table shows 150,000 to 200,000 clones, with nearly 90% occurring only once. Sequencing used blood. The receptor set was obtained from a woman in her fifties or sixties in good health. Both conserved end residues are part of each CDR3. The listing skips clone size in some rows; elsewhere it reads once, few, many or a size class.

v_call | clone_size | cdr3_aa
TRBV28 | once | CASSYGAGVSGYTF
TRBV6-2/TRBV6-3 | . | CASSYSRTSGRAEDEQFF
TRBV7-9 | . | CASSEGPYEQYF
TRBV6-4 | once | CASSDRQGTGVEETQYF
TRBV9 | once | CASSGAGGHRDTQYF
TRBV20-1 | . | CSASGETSGPYNEQFF
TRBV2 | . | CASSNQGRIYGYTF
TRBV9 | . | CASSVGDSHYEQYF
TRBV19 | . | CASSIGVRGRVADGYTF
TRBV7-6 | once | CASSPPGLADNEQFF